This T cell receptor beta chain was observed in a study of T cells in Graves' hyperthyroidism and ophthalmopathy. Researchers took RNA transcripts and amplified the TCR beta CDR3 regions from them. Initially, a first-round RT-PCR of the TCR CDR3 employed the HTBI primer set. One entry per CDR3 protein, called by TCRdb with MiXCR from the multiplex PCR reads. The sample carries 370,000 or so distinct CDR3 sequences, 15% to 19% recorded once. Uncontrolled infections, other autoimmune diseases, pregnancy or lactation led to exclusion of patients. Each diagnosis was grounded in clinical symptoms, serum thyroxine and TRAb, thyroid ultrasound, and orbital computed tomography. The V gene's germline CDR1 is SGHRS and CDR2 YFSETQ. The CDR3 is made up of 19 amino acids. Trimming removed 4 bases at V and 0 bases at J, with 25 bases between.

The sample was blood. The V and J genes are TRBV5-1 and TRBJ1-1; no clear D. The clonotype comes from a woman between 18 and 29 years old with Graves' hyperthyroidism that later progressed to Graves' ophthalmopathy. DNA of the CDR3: TGCGCCAGCAGCAAGAAAATCATAGAGCGTACTGGTTTGAACACTGAAGCTTTCTTT. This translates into CASSKKIIERTGLNTEAFF.